These T cell receptor beta chains were read from a single sample in a study of T cell repertoires in cytomegalovirus infection. TCRdb fed the reads into MiXCR, producing one record per CDR3 protein. This table holds a few hundred thousand distinct CDR3 sequences, just under 35% found once. No antigens are known for them. The specimen comprised cultured PBMCs, sampled from culture after CMV antigen stimulation. These receptors came from a human donor in good health (CMV status not recorded). Some clones in this sample may be carry-over from other donors' samples. CDR3s leave out the opening cysteine and the closing phenylalanine or tryptophan.

>TRBV28
ASNLSGTTGELF
>TRBV7-2
ASSLLWDRTNYNSPLH
>TRBV25-1
ASSSKRDTQY
>TRBV7-9
ASSLLSGATNTGELF
>TRBV19
ASRLAGGSEQF
>TRBV7-9
ASSFSGVPNYGYT
>TRBV28
ASSGTGRGYT
>TRBV5-1
ASSLGTGTQETQY
>TRBV28
ASIQGWGATPSGNTIY
>TRBV7-9
ASSIGTGPSNQPQH
>TRBV7-9
ASSLAAGVHNEQF
>TRBV28
ASRSSEGLDEQY
>TRBV7-9
ASSSRQPYNSPLH
>TRBV7-2
ASSRQADNEQF
>TRBV29-1
SGERGNEQF
>TRBV7-9
ASSKDYNEQF
>TRBV6-8
ASRRASSTDTQY
>TRBV7-3
ASSPYGASGRDTDTQY
>TRBV7-2
ASSLALLAGLSTDTQY
>TRBV4-2
ASSQGTSEEQF
>TRBV7-9
ASSLGEWQPQH
>TRBV4-3
ASSQDRGGDWGYT
>TRBV29-1
SESDGTDTQY
>TRBV19
ASINMRQGYTEAF
>TRBV6-2/TRBV6-3
ASGRDTQY
>TRBV7-2
ASRVGPGVQETQY
>TRBV18
ASSPRRTGRDEKLF
>TRBV4-1
ASSQERHTQETQY
>TRBV29-1
SGRGWDRGRRTDTQY
>TRBV7-9
ASSFPAGGPDTQY
>TRBV7-2
ASSLDRTGKGY
>TRBV27
ASSLSSEGSVGQPQH